What follows is one T cell receptor (beta chain) and its context. Its specificity is not known. The data are from a study of T cell responses to AZD1222 COVID-19 vaccine. Study-wide results and caveats: Recipients of AZD1222 seropositive at baseline numbered only five or six. White British ancestry dominated among donors, who included more females, and clonal diversity was possibly underestimated. Without day 14 samples, only post-peak T cell repertoires were studied.

Second-dose intervals near 4 or 12 weeks were combined. Some clones are missing from TCRdb's copy, which holds only in-frame ones; the method was immunoSEQ multiplex PCR. The sample lists 70,000 to 95,000 clones, approximately 86% seen once, with 5.6% in the top ten. Germline lookup yields CDR1 SNHLY and CDR2 FYNNEI. V lost 6 bases and J lost 3; bases outside the gene matches: 7. CDR3 length: 15 amino acids. Source: peripheral blood, taken 28 days after the second AZD1222 dose. J is TRBJ2-1 and V is TRBV2; 8 nucleotides agree with TRBD1. This clonotype was obtained from an adult who received the AZD1222 COVID-19 vaccine. CDR3 in amino acids: CASSFDRGHYNEQFF. CDR3 bases: TGTGCCAGCAGCTTCGACAGGGGACACTACAATGAGCAGTTCTTC. Full variable domain (outside the CDR3, taken from reference TRBV2 and TRBJ2-1): EPEVTQTPSHQVTQMGQEVILRCVPISNHLYFYWYRQILGQKVEFLVSFYNNEISEKSEIFDDQFSVERPDGSNFTLKIRSTKLEDSAMYFCASSFDRGHYNEQFFGPGTRLTVL.